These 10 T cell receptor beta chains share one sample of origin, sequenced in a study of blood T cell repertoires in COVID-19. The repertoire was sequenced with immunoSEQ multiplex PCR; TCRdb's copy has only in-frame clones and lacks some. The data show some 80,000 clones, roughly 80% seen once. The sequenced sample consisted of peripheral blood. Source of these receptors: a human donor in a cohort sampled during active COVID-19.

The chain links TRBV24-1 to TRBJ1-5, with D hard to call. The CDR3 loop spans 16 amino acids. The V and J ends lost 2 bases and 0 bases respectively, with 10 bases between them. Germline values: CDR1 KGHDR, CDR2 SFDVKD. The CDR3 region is CATSDSPRDSNQPQHF. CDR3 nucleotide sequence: TGTGCCACCAGTGATTCCCCGAGGGATAGCAATCAGCCCCAGCATTTT.

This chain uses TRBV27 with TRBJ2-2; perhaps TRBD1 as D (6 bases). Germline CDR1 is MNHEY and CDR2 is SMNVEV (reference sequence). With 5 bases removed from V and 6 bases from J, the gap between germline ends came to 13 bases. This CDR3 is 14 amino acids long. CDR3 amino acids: CASSLTGRAGELFF. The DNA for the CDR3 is TGTGCCAGCAGTCTGACAGGCCGGGCCGGGGAGCTGTTTTTT.

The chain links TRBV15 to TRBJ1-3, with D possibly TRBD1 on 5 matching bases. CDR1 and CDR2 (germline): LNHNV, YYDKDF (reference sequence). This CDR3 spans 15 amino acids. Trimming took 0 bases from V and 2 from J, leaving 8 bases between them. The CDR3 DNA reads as TGTGCCACCAGCAGAGATCCAGGGACTGGAAACACCATATATTTT. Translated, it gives CATSRDPGTGNTIYF.

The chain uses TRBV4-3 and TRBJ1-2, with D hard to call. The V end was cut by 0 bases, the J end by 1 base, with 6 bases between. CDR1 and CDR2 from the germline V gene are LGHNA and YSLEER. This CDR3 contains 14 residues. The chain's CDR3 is CASSQEYSNYGYTF. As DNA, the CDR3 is TGCGCCAGCAGCCAAGAGTACAGTAACTATGGCTACACCTTC.

The CDR3 is CASSYTRGGPYEQYF. The CDR3 DNA sequence: TGTGCCAGCAGTTACACTCGGGGGGGACCCTACGAGCAGTACTTC. This chain joins TRBV6-2 or TRBV6-3 and TRBJ2-7; the match to TRBD2 covers 8 bases. The CDR3 is made up of 15 amino acids. The germline CDR1 and CDR2 sequences are MNHEY and SVGEGT. V shed 2 bases, J shed 2 bases, and the junction held 5 bases outside the gene matches.

The CDR3: CASSQTETEAFF. DNA of the CDR3: TGTGCCAGCAGCCAAACCGAGACTGAAGCTTTCTTT. V and J are TRBV3-1 (or the pseudogene TRBV3-2) and TRBJ1-1; D unresolved. V was pared by 2 bases and J by 5 bases, with 6 bases between. Germline lookup yields CDR1 LGHDT and CDR2 YNNKEL (reference sequence). There are 12 residues in the CDR3.

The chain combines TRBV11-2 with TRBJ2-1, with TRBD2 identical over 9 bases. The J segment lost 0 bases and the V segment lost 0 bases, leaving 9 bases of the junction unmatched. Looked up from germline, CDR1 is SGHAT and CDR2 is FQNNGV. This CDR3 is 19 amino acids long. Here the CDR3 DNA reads TGTGCCAGCAGCTTAGATGGGCTAGCGGGGTGGAGCTCCTACAATGAGCAGTTCTTC. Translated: CASSLDGLAGWSSYNEQFF.

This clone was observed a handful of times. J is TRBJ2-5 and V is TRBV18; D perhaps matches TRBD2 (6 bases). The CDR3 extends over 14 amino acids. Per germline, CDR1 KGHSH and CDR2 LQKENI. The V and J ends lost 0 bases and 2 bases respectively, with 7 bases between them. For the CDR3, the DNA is TGTGCCAGCTCACCACCGGGACTGCAAGAGACCCAGTACTTC. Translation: CASSPPGLQETQYF.

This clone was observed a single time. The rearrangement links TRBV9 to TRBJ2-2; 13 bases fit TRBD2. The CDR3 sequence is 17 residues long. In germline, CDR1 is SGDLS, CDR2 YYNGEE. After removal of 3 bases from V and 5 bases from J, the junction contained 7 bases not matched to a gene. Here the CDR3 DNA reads TGTGCCAGCAGCGCGGGACTAGCGGGGAAGTGGACCGGGGAGCTGTTTTTT. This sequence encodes CASSAGLAGKWTGELFF.

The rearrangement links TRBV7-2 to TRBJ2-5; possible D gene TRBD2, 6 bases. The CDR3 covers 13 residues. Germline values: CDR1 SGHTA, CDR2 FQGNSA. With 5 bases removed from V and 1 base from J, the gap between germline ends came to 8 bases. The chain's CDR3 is CASSRGTQETQYF. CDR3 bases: TGTGCCAGCAGCCGGGGGACCCAAGAGACCCAGTACTTC.